The next 9 T cell receptor beta chains were all read from a single sample in a study of neurological immune-mediated disorders. The sample's time point: longitudinal time-point 1 (baseline). TCRdb analysed the 5' RACE reads with MiXCR anew, one entry per CDR3 protein. The repertoire consists of around 37,000 distinct CDR3 sequences, with about 3.3% occurring once and the leading ten covering about 8.3%. The sample comprised PBMCs. The receptors come from a woman aged 60 to 75 with multiple sclerosis.

This clonotype occurred many times. The rearrangement uses TRBV12-3 or TRBV12-4 and TRBJ1-2; D not resolved. Trimming cost V 2 bases and J 2 bases, with 12 bases left between them. The CDR3 contains 15 residues. The CDR3 region is CASSLPPTRNYGYTF. The CDR3 nucleotides read TGTGCCAGCAGTTTACCGCCGACTCGGAACTATGGCTACACCTTC.

This clonotype was counted many times. This rearrangement joins TRBV9 to TRBJ2-1; weak D call: TRBD2 (6 bases). This CDR3 comprises 12 residues. V lost 1 base, J lost 7 bases, and 6 bases lay in between. Per the germline V gene, CDR1 is SGDLS and CDR2 is YYNGEE. In DNA form, the CDR3 reads TGTGCCAGCAGCGTACGGGAGAATGAGCAGTTCTTC. Translation gives CASSVRENEQFF.

This clonotype is categorized as medium-sized. Here the CDR3 DNA reads TGTGCCAGCAGCAACTACCTCGGCACAGATACGCAGTATTTT. Its translation: CASSNYLGTDTQYF. The chain uses TRBV7-2 and TRBJ2-3; D not resolved. The CDR3 spans 14 residues. Trimming removed 5 bases at V and 1 base at J, with 10 bases between. Germline lookup yields CDR1 SGHTA and CDR2 FQGNSA.

This clonotype came up many times. V gene TRBV20-1 combines with J gene TRBJ1-4; D is uncertain. V lost 5 bases to trimming and J lost 6 bases, with 16 bases between them. The length of the CDR3 is 14 residues. Germline V gives CDR1 DFQATT, CDR2 SNEGSKA (reference sequence). The CDR3 here is CSAPPVVRDEKLFF. In DNA, the CDR3 is TGCAGTGCTCCCCCGGTGGTTAGGGATGAAAAACTGTTTTTT.

This clonotype was observed many times. The rearrangement uses TRBV20-1 and TRBJ2-1; 11 nucleotides line up with TRBD2. V gave up 2 bases and J gave up 10 bases; unmatched junction bases: 1. Germline values: CDR1 DFQATT, CDR2 SNEGSKA (reference sequence). The CDR3 contains 12 residues. The CDR3 spells CSARLAGGEQFF. DNA for the CDR3: TGCAGTGCTAGACTAGCGGGGGGCGAGCAGTTCTTC.

The table lists this clonotype with many counts. The J gene is TRBJ1-4, the V gene TRBV5-1; D unclear. Germline V gene data show CDR1 as SGHRS and CDR2 as YFSETQ. V gave up 1 base and J gave up 4 bases, with 8 bases separating them. This CDR3 is built from 14 residues. The CDR3 spells CASSLTAYNEKLFF. The CDR3 DNA reads as TGCGCCAGCAGCTTGACAGCTTATAATGAAAAACTGTTTTTT. Complete variable domain (other parts from reference TRBV5-1 and TRBJ1-4): KAGVTQTPRYLIKTRGQQVTLSCSPISGHRSVSWYQQTPGQGLQFLFEYFSETQRNKGNFPGRFSGRQFSNSRSEMNVSTLELGDSALYLCASSLTAYNEKLFFGSGTQLSVL.

The sample holds many counts of this clonotype. The rearrangement links TRBV18 to TRBJ1-3, with D unclear. V lost 0 bases, J lost 0 bases, and 9 bases lay in between. The germline gives CDR1 KGHSH, CDR2 LQKENI. This CDR3 has 16 residues. The chain's CDR3 is CASSPPSRSSGNTIYF. The CDR3 DNA follows: TGTGCCAGCTCACCACCGAGCAGGAGCTCTGGAAACACCATATATTTT.

On this clonotype: Since a much larger clone is just one base distant, this may be a read error. J is TRBJ2-1 and V is TRBV20-1, with D uncertain. Trimming left V 1 base short and J 12 bases short, with 16 bases between. The CDR3 loop spans 13 amino acids. Germline V gene data show CDR1 as DFQATT and CDR2 as SNEGSKA (reference sequence). The CDR3 DNA follows: TGCAGTGCTAGAGCTCGTGGGGTACATGTGCAGTTCTTC. Amino acid sequence: CSARARGVHVQFF.

This clonotype was detected only a few times. This rearrangement joins TRBV12-3 or TRBV12-4 to TRBJ2-7; D is perhaps TRBD1 (5 bases). This CDR3 spans 12 amino acids. The V gene lost 5 bases and the J gene lost 6 bases, with 11 bases spanning the gap. For the CDR3, the DNA is TGTGCCAGCAGTACGACAGTCGGCGAGCAGTACTTC. This gives the protein CASSTTVGEQYF.